This T cell receptor (beta chain) was profiled in a study of T cell changes during pregnancy in multiple sclerosis. Produced via immunoSEQ multiplex PCR; TCRdb's table is partial and in-frame only. The sample has some 40,000 clones, 85% to 90% seen once. This receptor was obtained from a female donor in good health, enrolled as a control in a pregnancy study. Sequencing was performed on peripheral blood, taken in the second trimester of pregnancy.

The CDR3 region has the DNA TGTGCCAGCAGTGACGGGGGGGGCACAGATACGCAGTATTTT. Amino acids: CASSDGGGTDTQYF. The chain links TRBV6-4 to TRBJ2-3; 7 bases match TRBD2. This CDR3 contains 14 residues. J gave up 1 base and V 2 bases, and 0 bases lay outside the gene matches. From germline, CDR1 is MRHNA and CDR2 SNTAGT.